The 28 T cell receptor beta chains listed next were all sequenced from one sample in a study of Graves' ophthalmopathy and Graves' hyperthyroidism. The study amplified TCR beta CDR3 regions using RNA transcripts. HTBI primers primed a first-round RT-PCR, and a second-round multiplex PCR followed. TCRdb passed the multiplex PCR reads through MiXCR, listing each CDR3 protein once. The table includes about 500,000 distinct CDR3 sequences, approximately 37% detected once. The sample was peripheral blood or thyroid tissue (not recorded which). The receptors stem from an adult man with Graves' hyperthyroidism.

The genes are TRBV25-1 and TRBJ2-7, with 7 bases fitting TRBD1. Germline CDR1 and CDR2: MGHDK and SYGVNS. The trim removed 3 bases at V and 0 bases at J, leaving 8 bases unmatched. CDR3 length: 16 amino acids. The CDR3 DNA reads TGTGCCAGCAGTGACGAGGGGGCAGGGGGCTCCTACGAGCAGTACTTC. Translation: CASSDEGAGGSYEQYF.

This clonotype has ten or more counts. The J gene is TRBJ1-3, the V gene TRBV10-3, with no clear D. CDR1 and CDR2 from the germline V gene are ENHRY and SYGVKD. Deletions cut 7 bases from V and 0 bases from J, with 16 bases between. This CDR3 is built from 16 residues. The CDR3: CAIKPTTADSGNTIYF. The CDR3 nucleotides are TGTGCCATCAAGCCCACGACGGCCGACTCTGGAAACACCATATATTTT.

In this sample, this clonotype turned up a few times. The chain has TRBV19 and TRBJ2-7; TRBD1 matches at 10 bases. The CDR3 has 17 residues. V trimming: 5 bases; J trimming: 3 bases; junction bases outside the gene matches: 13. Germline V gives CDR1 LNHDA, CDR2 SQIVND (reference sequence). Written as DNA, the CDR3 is TGTGCCAGTAGTCCTCATAAAGGGACAGGGGCCTACTACGAGCAGTACTTC. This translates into CASSPHKGTGAYYEQYF.

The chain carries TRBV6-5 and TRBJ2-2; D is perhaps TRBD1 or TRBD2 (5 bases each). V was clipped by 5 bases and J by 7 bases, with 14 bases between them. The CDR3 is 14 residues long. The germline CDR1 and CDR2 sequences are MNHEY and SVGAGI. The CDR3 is CASSTGTAVGELFF. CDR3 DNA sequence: TGTGCCAGCAGTACCGGGACCGCCGTCGGGGAGCTGTTTTTT.

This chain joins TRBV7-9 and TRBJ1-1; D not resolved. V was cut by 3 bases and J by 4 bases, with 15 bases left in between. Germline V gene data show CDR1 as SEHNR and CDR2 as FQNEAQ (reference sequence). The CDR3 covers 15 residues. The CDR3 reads CASSFASQKGTEAFF. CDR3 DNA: TGTGCCAGCAGCTTCGCCTCCCAGAAGGGCACTGAAGCTTTCTTT.

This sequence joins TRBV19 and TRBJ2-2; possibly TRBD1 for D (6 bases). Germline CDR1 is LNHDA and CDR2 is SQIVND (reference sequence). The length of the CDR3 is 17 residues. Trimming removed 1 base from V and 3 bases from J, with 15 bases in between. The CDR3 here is CASSIVGAGVDTGELFF. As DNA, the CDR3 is TGTGCCAGTAGTATAGTAGGAGCAGGGGTCGACACCGGGGAGCTGTTTTTT.

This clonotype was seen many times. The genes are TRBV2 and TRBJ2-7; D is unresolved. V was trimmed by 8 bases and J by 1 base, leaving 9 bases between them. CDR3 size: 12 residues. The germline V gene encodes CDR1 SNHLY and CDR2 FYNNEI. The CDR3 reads CASQEISYEQYF. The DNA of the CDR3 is TGTGCCAGCCAGGAGATATCCTACGAGCAGTACTTC.

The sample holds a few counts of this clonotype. In nucleotides, the CDR3 is TGTGCCAGTAGTATCGAGACGGGACTAGCGGGAGAGGTGGTTGCCGGGGAGCTGTTTTTT. Its translation is CASSIETGLAGEVVAGELFF. The V gene is TRBV19, the J gene TRBJ2-2; 14 nucleotides line up with TRBD2. Germline values: CDR1 LNHDA, CDR2 SQIVND (reference sequence). Trimming removed 3 bases from V and 6 bases from J; junction bases left unmatched: 15. This CDR3 comprises 20 residues.

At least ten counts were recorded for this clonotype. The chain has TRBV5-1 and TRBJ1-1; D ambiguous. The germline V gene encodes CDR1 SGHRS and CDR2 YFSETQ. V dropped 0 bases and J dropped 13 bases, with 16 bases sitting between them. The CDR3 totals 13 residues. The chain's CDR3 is CASSLVPNRANFF. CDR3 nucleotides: TGCGCCAGCAGCTTGGTCCCAAATCGGGCAAATTTCTTT.

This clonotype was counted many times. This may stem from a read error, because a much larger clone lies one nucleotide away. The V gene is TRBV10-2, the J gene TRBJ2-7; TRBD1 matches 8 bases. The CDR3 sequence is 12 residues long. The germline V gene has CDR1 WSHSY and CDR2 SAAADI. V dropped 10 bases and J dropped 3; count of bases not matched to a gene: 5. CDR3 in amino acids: CATGQADYEQYF. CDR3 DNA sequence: TGCGCCACGGGACAGGCCGACTACGAGCAGTACTTC.

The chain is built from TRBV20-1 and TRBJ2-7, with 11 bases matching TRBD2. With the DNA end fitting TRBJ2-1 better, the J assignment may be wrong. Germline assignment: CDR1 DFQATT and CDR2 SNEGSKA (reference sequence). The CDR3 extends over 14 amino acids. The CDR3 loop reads CSASSGLAGDEQFF. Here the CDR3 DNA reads TGCAGTGCTAGTAGCGGACTAGCGGGCGATGAGCAGTTCTTC.

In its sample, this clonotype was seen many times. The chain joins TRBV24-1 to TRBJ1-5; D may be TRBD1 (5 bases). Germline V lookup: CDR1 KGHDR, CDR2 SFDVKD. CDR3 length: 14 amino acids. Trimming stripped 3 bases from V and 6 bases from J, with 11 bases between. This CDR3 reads CATSDAGYRQPQHF. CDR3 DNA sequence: TGTGCCACCAGTGATGCAGGGTATCGTCAGCCCCAGCATTTT.

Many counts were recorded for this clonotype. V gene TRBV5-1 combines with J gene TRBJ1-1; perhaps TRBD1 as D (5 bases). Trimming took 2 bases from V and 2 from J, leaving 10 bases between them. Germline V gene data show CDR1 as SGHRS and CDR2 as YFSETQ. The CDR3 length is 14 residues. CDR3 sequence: CASSFGAENTEAFF. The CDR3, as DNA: TGCGCCAGCAGCTTTGGGGCAGAAAACACTGAAGCTTTCTTT.

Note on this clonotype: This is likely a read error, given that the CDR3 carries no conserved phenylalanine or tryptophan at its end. The CDR3 here is CASSYYGGQEIDGAFL. CDR3 bases: TGTGCCAGCAGTTACTACGGAGGACAGGAAATAGACGGAGCTTTCCTT. The genes are TRBV6-5 and TRBJ1-1, with 7 bases that match TRBD1. CDR3 length: 16 residues. Per the germline V gene, CDR1 is MNHEY and CDR2 is SVGAGI. Trimming cost V 1 base and J 10 bases; bases outside gene matches: 15.

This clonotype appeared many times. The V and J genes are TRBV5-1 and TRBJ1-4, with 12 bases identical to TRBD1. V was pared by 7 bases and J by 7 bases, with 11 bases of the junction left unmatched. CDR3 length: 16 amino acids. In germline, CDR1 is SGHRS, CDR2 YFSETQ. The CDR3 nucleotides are TGCGCCAGCGCCGAGGGACAGGGGGCGCGTGGTGAAAAACTGTTTTTT. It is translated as CASAEGQGARGEKLFF.

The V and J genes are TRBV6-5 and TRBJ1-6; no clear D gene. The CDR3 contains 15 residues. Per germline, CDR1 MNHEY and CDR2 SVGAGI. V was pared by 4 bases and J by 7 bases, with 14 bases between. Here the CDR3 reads CASSSNPLSNSPLHF. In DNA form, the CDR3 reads TGTGCCAGCAGTTCGAACCCCCTGTCCAATTCACCCCTCCACTTT.

CDR3 nucleotides: TGTGCCAGCAGTTACTCGCGTGGCAGCGCAAATGATAATTCACCCCTCCACTTT. Protein sequence: CASSYSRGSANDNSPLHF. This chain connects TRBV6-5 to TRBJ1-6; D gene ambiguous. CDR1 is MNHEY, CDR2 SVGAGI, per germline. CDR3 length equals 18 residues. V shed 0 bases and J shed 5 bases, with 17 bases lying between them.

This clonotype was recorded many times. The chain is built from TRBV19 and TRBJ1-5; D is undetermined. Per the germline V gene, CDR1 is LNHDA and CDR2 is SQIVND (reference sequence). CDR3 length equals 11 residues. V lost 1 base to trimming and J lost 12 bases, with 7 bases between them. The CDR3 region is CASSIGRSQHF. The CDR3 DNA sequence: TGTGCCAGTAGTATAGGACGGAGCCAGCATTTT.

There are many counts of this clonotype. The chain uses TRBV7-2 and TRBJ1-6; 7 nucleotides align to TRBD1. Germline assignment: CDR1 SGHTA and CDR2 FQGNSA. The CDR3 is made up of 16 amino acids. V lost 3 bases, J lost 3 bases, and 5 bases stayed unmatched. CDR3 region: CASSLAPGGYNSPLHF. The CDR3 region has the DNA TGTGCCAGCAGCTTGGCTCCAGGGGGCTATAATTCACCCCTCCACTTT. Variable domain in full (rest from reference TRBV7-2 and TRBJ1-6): GAGVSQSPSNKVTEKGKDVELRCDPISGHTALYWYRQSLGQGLEFLIYFQGNSAPDKSGLPSDRFSAERTGGSVSTLTIQRTQQEDSAVYLCASSLAPGGYNSPLHFGNGTRLTVT.

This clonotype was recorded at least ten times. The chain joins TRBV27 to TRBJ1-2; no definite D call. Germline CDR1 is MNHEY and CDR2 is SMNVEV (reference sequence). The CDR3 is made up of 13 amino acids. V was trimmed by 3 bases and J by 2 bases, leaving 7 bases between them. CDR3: CASSFGRNYGYTF. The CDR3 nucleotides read TGTGCCAGCAGTTTCGGCAGAAACTATGGCTACACCTTC.

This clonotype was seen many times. The CDR3 is CASSSGRDRGREQFF. The CDR3 coding sequence is TGTGCCAGCAGCTCGGGCCGGGACAGGGGAAGAGAGCAGTTCTTC. V and J are TRBV7-9 and TRBJ2-7; TRBD1 agrees at 10 bases. The DNA matches TRBJ2-1 better at its end, which makes the J call doubtful. This CDR3 has 15 residues. The germline gives CDR1 SEHNR, CDR2 FQNEAQ (reference sequence).

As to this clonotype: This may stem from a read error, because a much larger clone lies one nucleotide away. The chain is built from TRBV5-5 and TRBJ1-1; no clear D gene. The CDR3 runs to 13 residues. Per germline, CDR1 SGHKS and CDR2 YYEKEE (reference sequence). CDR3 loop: CASNLFGLTEAFF. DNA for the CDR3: TGTGCCAGCAACTTGTTCGGGTTGACTGAAGCTTTCTTT.

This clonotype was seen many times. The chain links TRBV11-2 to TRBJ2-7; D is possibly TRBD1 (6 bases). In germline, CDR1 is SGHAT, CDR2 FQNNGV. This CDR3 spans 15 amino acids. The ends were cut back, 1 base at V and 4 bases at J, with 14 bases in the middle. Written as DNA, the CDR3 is TGTGCCAGCAGCTTAGTTCAGGGGAGAGTGTACGAGCAGTACTTC. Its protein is CASSLVQGRVYEQYF.

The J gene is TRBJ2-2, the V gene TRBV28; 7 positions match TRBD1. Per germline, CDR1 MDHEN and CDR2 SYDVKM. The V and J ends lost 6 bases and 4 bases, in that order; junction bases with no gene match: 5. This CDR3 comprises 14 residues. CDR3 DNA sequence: TGTGCCAGCAGCAACACAGGGGTCACCGGGGAGCTGTTTTTT. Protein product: CASSNTGVTGELFF.

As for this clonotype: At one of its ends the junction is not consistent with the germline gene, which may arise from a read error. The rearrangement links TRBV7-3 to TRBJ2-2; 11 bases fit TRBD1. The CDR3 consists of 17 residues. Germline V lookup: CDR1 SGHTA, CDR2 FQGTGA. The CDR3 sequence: CTSSMSGTGGGTGELFF. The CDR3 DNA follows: TGTACCAGCAGCATGTCCGGGACAGGGGGTGGAACCGGGGAGCTGTTTTTT.

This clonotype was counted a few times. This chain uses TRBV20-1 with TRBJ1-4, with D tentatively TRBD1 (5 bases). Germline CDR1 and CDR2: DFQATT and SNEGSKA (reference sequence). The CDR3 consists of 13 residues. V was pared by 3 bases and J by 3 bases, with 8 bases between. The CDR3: CSARGDPNEKLFF. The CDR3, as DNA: TGCAGTGCTAGGGGGGACCCTAATGAAAAACTGTTTTTT.

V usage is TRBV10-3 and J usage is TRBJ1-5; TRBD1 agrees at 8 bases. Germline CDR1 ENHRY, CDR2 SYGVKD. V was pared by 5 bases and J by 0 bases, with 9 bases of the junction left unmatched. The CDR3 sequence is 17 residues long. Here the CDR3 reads CAISPTGTGISNQPQHF. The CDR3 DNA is TGTGCCATCAGTCCGACAGGGACAGGAATTAGCAATCAGCCCCAGCATTTT.

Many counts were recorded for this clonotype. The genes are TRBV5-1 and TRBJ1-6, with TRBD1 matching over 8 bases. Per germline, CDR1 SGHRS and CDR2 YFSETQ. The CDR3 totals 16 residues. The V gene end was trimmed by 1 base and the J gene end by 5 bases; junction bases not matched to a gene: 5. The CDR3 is CASSLISGQDNSPLHF. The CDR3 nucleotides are TGCGCCAGCAGCTTGATTTCGGGACAGGATAATTCACCCCTCCACTTT.